The next 3 T cell receptor beta chains were all read from a single sample in a study of shared clonotypes between healthy human individuals. Clones were read by immunoSEQ multiplex PCR, and TCRdb kept only the in-frame ones, dropping some. The sample yields around 200,000 clones, about 68% seen once. What was sequenced was memory CD4+ T cells sorted from blood. Indicated subset: CD45RA-negative fraction. The receptors stem from a young man in good health.

J is TRBJ2-2 and V is TRBV7-2; D is unclear. V gave up 11 bases and J gave up 6 bases, with 10 bases separating them. CDR1 is SGHTA and CDR2 is FQGNSA in the germline V gene. This CDR3 is built from 11 residues. In DNA form, the CDR3 reads TGTGCCTCCGAGTCGGCCGGGGAGCTGTTTTTT. The encoded protein is CASESAGELFF.

This clone was seen only once. This chain links TRBV5-1 with TRBJ2-2; D might be TRBD1 or TRBD2, each matching 5 bases. The V and J ends lost 7 bases and 2 bases respectively, with 12 bases between them. The CDR3 runs to 14 residues. Germline lookup yields CDR1 SGHRS and CDR2 YFSETQ. The CDR3 sequence: CASRPGPNTGELFF. The CDR3 DNA reads as TGCGCCAGCCGCCCGGGACCAAACACCGGGGAGCTGTTTTTT.

V is TRBV5-5 and J is TRBJ2-7, with 12 bases that match TRBD1. This CDR3 has 16 residues. V dropped 5 bases and J dropped 4; count of bases not matched to a gene: 10. Germline CDR1 is SGHKS and CDR2 is YYEKEE (reference sequence). The CDR3 region is CASRPTGTGGLYEQYF. CDR3 sequence (DNA): TGTGCCAGCAGGCCTACTGGGACAGGGGGCCTGTACGAGCAGTACTTC. The complete variable domain, with remaining parts taken from reference TRBV5-5 and TRBJ2-7, reads DAGVTQSPTHLIKTRGQQVTLRCSPISGHKSVSWYQQVLGQGPQFIFQYYEKEERGRGNFPDRFSARQFPNYSSELNVNALLLGDSALYLCASRPTGTGGLYEQYFGPGTRLTVT.